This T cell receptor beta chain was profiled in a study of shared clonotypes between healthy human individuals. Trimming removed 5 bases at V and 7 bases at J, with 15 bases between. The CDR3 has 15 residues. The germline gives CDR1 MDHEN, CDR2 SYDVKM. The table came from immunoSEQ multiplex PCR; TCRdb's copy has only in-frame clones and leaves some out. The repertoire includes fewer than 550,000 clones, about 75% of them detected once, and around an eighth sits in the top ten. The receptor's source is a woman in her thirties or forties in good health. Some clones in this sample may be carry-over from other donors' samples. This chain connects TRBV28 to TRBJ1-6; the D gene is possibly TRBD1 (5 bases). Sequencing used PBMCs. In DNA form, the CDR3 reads TGTGCCAGCAGTCCCGCTCAGGGACGGAATTCACCCCTCCACTTT. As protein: CASSPAQGRNSPLHF.